This T cell receptor (beta chain) was profiled in a study of regulatory T cells in long-lasting Graves disease. Study information: Over-5-year antithyroid drug use with positive TSH receptor antibodies defined persistent Graves' disease in the study. Regarding the study as a whole: Newly diagnosed patients had higher TCR diversity than persistent Graves' patients did. Persistent disease exhibited a predilection for TRBV28, TRBJ1-2 and TRBJ2-5.

The CDR3 spans 13 residues. Trimming cost V 7 bases and J 0 bases, with 10 bases left between them. Time point denoted: persistent/refractory GD, antithyroid drugs over 5 years with positive TRAb. Making the TCR library involved RNA that had been extracted from PBMCs. CDR3-region Arm-PCR and iRepertoire HTBI primers produced the TCR beta libraries. TCRdb analysed the multiplex PCR reads with MiXCR anew, one entry per CDR3 protein. This table holds 250,000 to 300,000 distinct CDR3 sequences, approximately 20% found once. This clonotype was recorded a few times. What it binds is unknown. This clonotype originated in a female donor with Graves disease. The source was peripheral blood mononuclear cells (PBMCs), collected when the disease was refractory, from a patient treated with antithyroid drugs. The genes are TRBV12-3 or TRBV12-4 and TRBJ2-7; D is ambiguous. In DNA, the CDR3 is TGTGCCAGCACCGCAGGAAACTCCTACGAGCAGTACTTC. It encodes CASTAGNSYEQYF.